This TCR beta chain stems from a study of cytomegalovirus exposure and HLA in healthy donors. Overall study context: Counted in an early data release were approximately 80 million unique TCRs from HLA-typed donors. Study-wide findings and caveats: The presence/absence work took it that sequencing depth was about the same across donors.

This clone was observed a few times. The target antigen is unknown. Healthy bone marrow donors supplied every sample. With 60 Vbeta and 13 Jbeta primers, the PCR was carried out. Here immunoSEQ multiplex PCR was the method, and the copy in TCRdb shows in-frame clones only, minus some. The sample has some 100,000 clones; roughly 71% are singletons. Material: PBMCs. The sequence was obtained from a woman in her 70s in good health and CMV-seropositive.

The CDR3 loop is CASSFGGQLNQPQHF. The CDR3 nucleotides read TGTGCCAGCAGCTTTGGAGGACAGCTTAATCAGCCCCAGCATTTT. V is TRBV7-2 and J is TRBJ1-5; the D gene is possibly TRBD1 (6 bases). The CDR3 extends over 15 amino acids. Trimming stripped 3 bases from V and 4 bases from J, with 13 bases between. Germline V gene data show CDR1 as SGHTA and CDR2 as FQGNSA.